The 9 T cell receptor beta chains below all came from one sample that was sequenced in a study of blood T cell repertoires in COVID-19. This table comes from immunoSEQ multiplex PCR, and its TCRdb copy is limited to in-frame clones, with some not included. Altogether about 270,000 clones are present, approximately 86% being singletons, with the ten largest covering about 8.6%. Sequencing input: peripheral blood. These receptors all stem from a man between 35 and 55 years old with active or convalescent COVID-19.

V and J are TRBV18 and TRBJ2-7; possible D gene TRBD2, 5 bases. This CDR3 comprises 14 residues. V was cut by 5 bases and J by 1 base, with 12 bases left in between. CDR1 is KGHSH, CDR2 LQKENI, per germline. CDR3 protein: CASSEASQSYEQYF. In nucleotides, the CDR3 is TGTGCCAGCTCAGAGGCTAGCCAGTCCTACGAGCAGTACTTC.

This clone was picked up a small number of times. The rearrangement uses TRBV10-3 and TRBJ1-6; the match to TRBD1 covers 10 bases. The CDR3 contains 14 residues. From germline, CDR1 is ENHRY and CDR2 SYGVKD. The V gene end was trimmed by 6 bases and the J gene end by 9 bases; junction bases not matched to a gene: 5. CDR3 in amino acids: CAISPGQGTSPLHF. CDR3 in DNA: TGTGCCATCAGCCCGGGACAGGGGACTTCACCCCTCCACTTT.

The chain links TRBV4-1 to TRBJ2-1, with 8 bases identical to TRBD2. CDR3 length: 17 amino acids. With 4 bases clipped from V and 3 bases from J, the junction kept 11 bases outside the gene matches. Germline CDR1 is MGHRA and CDR2 is YSYEKL. Here the CDR3 DNA reads TGCGCCAGCAGCCCCCATGACGGGGGGGCTTTCTACAATGAGCAGTTCTTC. Its protein product is CASSPHDGGAFYNEQFF.

The gene calls are TRBV9 and TRBJ2-1, with TRBD2 matching 11 bases. In germline, CDR1 is SGDLS, CDR2 YYNGEE. V gave up 3 bases and J gave up 9 bases; unmatched junction bases: 8. The CDR3 length is 15 residues. The CDR3 bases are TGTGCCAGCAGCGCGACTAGCGGGATATCGGGTGAGCAGTTCTTC. It specifies CASSATSGISGEQFF.

This chain links TRBV5-6 with TRBJ2-2; weak D call: TRBD1 (5 bases). Germline CDR1 is SGHDT and CDR2 is YYEEEE. The V gene lost 0 bases and the J gene lost 2 bases, with 8 bases spanning the gap. There are 15 residues in the CDR3. CDR3 nucleotides: TGTGCCAGCAGCTTGGTCCAGGGCAACACCGGGGAGCTGTTTTTT. Its protein is CASSLVQGNTGELFF.

The V gene is TRBV30, the J gene TRBJ1-5; D is perhaps TRBD1 (5 bases). Germline CDR1 GTSNPN, CDR2 SVGIG (reference sequence). The germline V and J ends were trimmed by 1 base and 2 bases, with 21 bases remaining between them. CDR3 size: 18 residues. Here the CDR3 reads CAWSAREGLIGRNQPQHF. DNA for the CDR3: TGTGCCTGGAGTGCCAGGGAAGGTCTTATCGGTCGCAATCAGCCCCAGCATTTT.

The chain has TRBV11-1 and TRBJ2-1; 14 bases match TRBD2. Losses at the gene ends were 5 bases for V and 8 bases for J; bases not matched to a gene: 8. Germline CDR1 is SGHAT and CDR2 is FQDESV (reference sequence). There are 16 residues in the CDR3. CDR3 sequence: CASSVYGLAGGDEQFF. The CDR3 bases are TGTGCCAGCAGCGTGTACGGACTAGCGGGGGGTGATGAGCAGTTCTTC.

The chain recombines TRBV6-1 with TRBJ1-1, with D tentatively TRBD1 (5 bases). Trimming stripped 2 bases from V and 7 bases from J, with 17 bases between. There are 15 residues in the CDR3. The germline gives CDR1 MNHNS, CDR2 SASEGT. CDR3 region: CASSELVAGMSEAFF. The DNA for the CDR3 is TGTGCCAGCAGTGAATTAGTAGCAGGGATGAGTGAAGCTTTCTTT.

This rearrangement joins TRBV11-1 to TRBJ2-5; 11 bases line up with TRBD2. Trimming cost V 1 base and J 4 bases; bases outside gene matches: 5. Germline V CDR1 and CDR2: SGHAT, FQDESV (reference sequence). There are 16 residues in the CDR3. Here the CDR3 DNA reads TGTGCCAGCAGCTTAGGTAGCGGGGGGGCCAGAGAGACCCAGTACTTC. It translates to CASSLGSGGARETQYF.